This T cell receptor (beta chain) was recorded in a study of cytomegalovirus exposure and HLA in healthy donors. Study-level background: A data release that came early held around 85 million unique TCRs from HLA-typed donors. Study findings and constraints: For most TCR beta V segments, an earlier analysis put the productive rate at about 87% or about 30% of the time. Listed as cytomegalovirus-associated were 164 TCR beta chains.

The CDR3 is 15 residues long. V gave up 3 bases and J gave up 1 base, with 13 bases separating them. The germline CDR1 and CDR2 sequences are SGHNT and YYREEE (reference sequence). On this clone: Antigen unknown.

The PCR was carried out with 60 Vbeta primers and 13 Jbeta primers. Profiled with immunoSEQ multiplex PCR; TCRdb holds only in-frame clones, not every one. This table holds about 170,000 clones, about 81% found once. The receptor's source is a woman in her forties or fifties in good health and CMV-seropositive. Specimen: PBMCs. This chain connects TRBV5-4 to TRBJ1-1; D is possibly TRBD1 (5 bases). The CDR3 spells CASSSAGRENTEAFF. In DNA, the CDR3 is TGTGCCAGCAGCTCCGCTGGCAGGGAGAACACTGAAGCTTTCTTT.